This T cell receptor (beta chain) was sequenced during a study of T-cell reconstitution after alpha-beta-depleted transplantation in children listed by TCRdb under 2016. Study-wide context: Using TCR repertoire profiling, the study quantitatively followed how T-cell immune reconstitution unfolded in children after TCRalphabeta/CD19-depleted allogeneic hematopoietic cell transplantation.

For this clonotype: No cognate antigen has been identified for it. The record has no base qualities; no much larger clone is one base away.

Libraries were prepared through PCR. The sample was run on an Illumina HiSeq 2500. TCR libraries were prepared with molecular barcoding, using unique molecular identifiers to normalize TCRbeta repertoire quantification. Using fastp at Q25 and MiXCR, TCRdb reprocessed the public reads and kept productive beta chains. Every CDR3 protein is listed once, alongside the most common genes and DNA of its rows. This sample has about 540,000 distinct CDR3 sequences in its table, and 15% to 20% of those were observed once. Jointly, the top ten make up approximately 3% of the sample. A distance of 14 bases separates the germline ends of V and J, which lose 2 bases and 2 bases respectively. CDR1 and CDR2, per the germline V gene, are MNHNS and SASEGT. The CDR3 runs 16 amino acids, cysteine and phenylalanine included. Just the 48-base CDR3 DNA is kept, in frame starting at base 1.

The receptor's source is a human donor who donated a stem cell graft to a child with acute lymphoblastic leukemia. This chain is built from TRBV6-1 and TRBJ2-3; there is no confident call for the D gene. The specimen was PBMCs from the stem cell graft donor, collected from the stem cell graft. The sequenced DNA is TGTGCCAGCAGTGAATATAAAACGGGCCCCACAGATACGCAGTATTTT. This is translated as CASSEYKTGPTDTQYF.